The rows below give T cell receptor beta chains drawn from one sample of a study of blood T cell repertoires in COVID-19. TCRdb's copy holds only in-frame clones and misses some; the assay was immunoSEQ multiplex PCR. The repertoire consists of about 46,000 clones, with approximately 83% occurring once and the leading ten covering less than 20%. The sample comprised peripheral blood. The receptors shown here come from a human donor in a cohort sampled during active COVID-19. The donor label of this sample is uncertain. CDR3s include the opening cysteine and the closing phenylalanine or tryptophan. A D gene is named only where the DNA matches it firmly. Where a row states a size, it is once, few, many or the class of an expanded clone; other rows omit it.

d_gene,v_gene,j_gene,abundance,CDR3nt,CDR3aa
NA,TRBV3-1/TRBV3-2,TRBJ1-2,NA,TGTGCCAGCAGCTCACGGGTCTCAGGGATCTATGGCTACACCTTC,CASSSRVSGIYGYTF
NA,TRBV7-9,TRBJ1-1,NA,TGTGCCAGCAGTCTTCCACAGGGCGACACTGAAGCTTTCTTT,CASSLPQGDTEAFF
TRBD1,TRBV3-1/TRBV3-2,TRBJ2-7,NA,TGTGCCAGCAGCCGACAGGGAAGCTCCTACGAGCAGTACTTC,CASSRQGSSYEQYF
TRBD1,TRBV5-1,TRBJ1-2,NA,TGCGCCAGCAGCCCGGGACAGCAGAACTATGGCTACACCTTC,CASSPGQQNYGYTF
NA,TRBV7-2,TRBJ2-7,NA,TGTGCCAGCAGCTTAGCCGGGAGAAGCCGAACCGACGAGCAGTACTTC,CASSLAGRSRTDEQYF
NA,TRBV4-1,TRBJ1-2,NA,TGCGCCAGCAGCCAAACCCAGGCAGGGCAGGGCTACACCTTC,CASSQTQAGQGYTF
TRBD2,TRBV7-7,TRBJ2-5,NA,TGTGCTAGCAGCTTAGGACTAGCGACTCAAGAGACCCAGTACTTC,CASSLGLATQETQYF
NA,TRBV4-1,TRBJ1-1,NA,TGCGCCAGCAGCCTCCGACACCACACGGACACTGAAGCTTTCTTT,CASSLRHHTDTEAFF
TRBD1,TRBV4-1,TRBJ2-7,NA,TGCGCCAGCAGCCAAGATAGAACAGGGGTATTCTACGAGCAGTACTTC,CASSQDRTGVFYEQYF
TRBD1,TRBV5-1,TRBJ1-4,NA,TGCGCCAGCAGCTTACAGGGGGCAACTAATGAAAAACTGTTTTTT,CASSLQGATNEKLFF
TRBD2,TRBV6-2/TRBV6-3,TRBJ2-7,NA,TGTGCCAGCAGTTACTCGAGAGGACTAGCGGGGGCGACCTACGAGCAGTACTTC,CASSYSRGLAGATYEQYF
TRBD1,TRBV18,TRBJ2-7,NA,TGTGCCAGCAACCCCGGACAGGGCGGTTACGAGCAGTACTTC,CASNPGQGGYEQYF
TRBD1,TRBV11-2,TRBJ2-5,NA,TGTGCCAGCAGCTCCCGTACCCGGGACAGGCTGCAAGAGACCCAGTACTTC,CASSSRTRDRLQETQYF
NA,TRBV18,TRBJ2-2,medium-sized,TGTGCCAGCTCACCCGTTCTAGCCCCCGGGGAGCTGTTTTTT,CASSPVLAPGELFF
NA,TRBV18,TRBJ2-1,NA,TGTGCCAGCTCACCCTCGACCGGGATGGGTGAGCAGTTCTTC,CASSPSTGMGEQFF
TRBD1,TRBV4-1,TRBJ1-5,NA,TGCGCCAGCAGCCACGACAGGGATCAGCCCCAGCATTTT,CASSHDRDQPQHF
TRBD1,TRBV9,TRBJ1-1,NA,TGTGCCAGCAGCGGACAGGGAAGGGAAGCTTTCTTT,CASSGQGREAFF
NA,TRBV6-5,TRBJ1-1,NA,TGTGCCAGCAGGACCCCTGGGGGGTGGAACACTGAAGCTTTCTTT,CASRTPGGWNTEAFF
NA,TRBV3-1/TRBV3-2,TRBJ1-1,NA,TGTGCCAGCAGCCAAGCCCCTAATCCTGAAGCTTTCTTT,CASSQAPNPEAFF
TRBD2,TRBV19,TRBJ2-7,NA,TGTGCCAGTAGTACCCCCCTGTTGGGGCGGGGGGGCCTACACGAGCAGTACTTC,CASSTPLLGRGGLHEQYF
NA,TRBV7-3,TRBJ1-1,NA,TGTGCCAGCAGCTTTGACAGGAGCACTGAAGCTTTCTTT,CASSFDRSTEAFF
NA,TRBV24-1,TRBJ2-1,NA,TGTGCCACCGGGGACTTACACGACAATGAGCAGTTCTTC,CATGDLHDNEQFF
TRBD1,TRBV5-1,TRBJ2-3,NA,TGCGCCAGCAGCCGCTTGGACAGGGGAGAGACAGATACGCAGTATTTT,CASSRLDRGETDTQYF
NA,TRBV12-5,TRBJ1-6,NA,TGTGCTAGTGTGGCGGGGTCACCCCTCCACTTT,CASVAGSPLHF
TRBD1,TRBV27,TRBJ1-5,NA,TGTGCCAGCAGTTTAGGGAGACAGGGAGATCAGCCCCAGCATTTT,CASSLGRQGDQPQHF
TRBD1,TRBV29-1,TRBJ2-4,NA,TGCAGCGTTGACGAGACAGGGAGTAACATTCAGTACTTC,CSVDETGSNIQYF
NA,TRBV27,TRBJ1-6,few,TGTGCCAGCAGTCCCACAGTCCGTGTTAATTCACCCCTCCACTTT,CASSPTVRVNSPLHF
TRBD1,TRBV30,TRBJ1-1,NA,TGTGCCTGGAGGACAGGGTTTAACACTGAAGCTTTCTTT,CAWRTGFNTEAFF
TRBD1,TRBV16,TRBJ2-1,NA,TGTGCCAGCAGCCAAGCCGGGACAGGGGTTTACAATGAGCAGTTCTTC,CASSQAGTGVYNEQFF
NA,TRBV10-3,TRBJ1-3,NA,TGTGCCTCAACCCTGGAGCGGTCTGGAAACACCATATATTTT,CASTLERSGNTIYF
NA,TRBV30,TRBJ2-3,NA,TGTGCCTGGAGCCCGGGAGGCACAGATACGCAGTATTTT,CAWSPGGTDTQYF
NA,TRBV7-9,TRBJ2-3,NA,TGTGCCAGCAGCGGAGGGCTAGCAGCTTACACAGATACGCAGTATTTT,CASSGGLAAYTDTQYF
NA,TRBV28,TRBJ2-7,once,TGTGCCAGCAGTCCGCCAAACAGACCTTCCTACGAGCAGTACTTC,CASSPPNRPSYEQYF
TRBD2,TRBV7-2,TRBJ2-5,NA,TGTGCCAGCTCTAGAGGGGCTAGCGGGGAAGAGACCCAGTACTTC,CASSRGASGEETQYF
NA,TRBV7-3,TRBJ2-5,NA,TGTGCCAGCAGCCCCTACCCGAGCGACGGGGAGACCCAGTACTTC,CASSPYPSDGETQYF
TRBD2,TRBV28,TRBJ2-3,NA,TGTGCCAGCAGTTTGTGGCTAGCGGGGGCAGATACGCAGTATTTT,CASSLWLAGADTQYF
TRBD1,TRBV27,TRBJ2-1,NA,TGTGCCAGCAGCGACCCCGGGACAGGTATCAATGAGCAGTTCTTC,CASSDPGTGINEQFF
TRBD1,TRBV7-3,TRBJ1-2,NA,TGTGCCAGCGCAACCGGGACAGGGGGCTCGGATGGCTACACCTTC,CASATGTGGSDGYTF
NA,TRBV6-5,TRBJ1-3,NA,TGTGCCAGCAAAGAGACCCAGGGGTATGGAAACACCATATATTTT,CASKETQGYGNTIYF
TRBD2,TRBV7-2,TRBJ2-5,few,TGTGCCAGCAGCCCGGCCTTAACTAGCGGGGGACAAGAGACCCAGTACTTC,CASSPALTSGGQETQYF
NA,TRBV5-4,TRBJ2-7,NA,TGTGCCAGCAGCTTGGCAGGGGAGTACGAGCAGTACTTC,CASSLAGEYEQYF
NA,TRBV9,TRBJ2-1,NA,TGTGCCAGCAGCCCCCAAAGCGGGACAGGACCCTACAATGAGCAGTTCTTC,CASSPQSGTGPYNEQFF
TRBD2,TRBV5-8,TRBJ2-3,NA,TGTGCCAGCAGCTGGGGGGGGTATCAGCCCACAGATACGCAGTATTTT,CASSWGGYQPTDTQYF
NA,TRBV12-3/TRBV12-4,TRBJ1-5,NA,TGTGCCAGCAGCCGTTATAGCAATCAGCCCCAGCATTTT,CASSRYSNQPQHF
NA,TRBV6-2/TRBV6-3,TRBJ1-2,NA,TGTGCCAGCAGTTCTGCGGGACTCGACTATGGCTACACCTTC,CASSSAGLDYGYTF
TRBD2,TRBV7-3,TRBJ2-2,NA,TGTGCCAGCAGCTTGTCTAGCGGGGGAACTGGGGAGCTGTTTTTT,CASSLSSGGTGELFF
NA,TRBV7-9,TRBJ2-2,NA,TGTGCCAGCAGCTTAAACTCCGCGGGCACCGGGGAGCTGTTTTTT,CASSLNSAGTGELFF
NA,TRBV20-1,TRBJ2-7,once,TGCAGTGCTGTACAGGGTTACGAGCAGTACTTC,CSAVQGYEQYF
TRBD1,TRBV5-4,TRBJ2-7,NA,TGTGCCAGCAGCTGGGGGACAGGCGGGTACGAGCAGTACTTC,CASSWGTGGYEQYF
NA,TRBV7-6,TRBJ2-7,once,TGTGCCAGCAGCTCCCTCGGCGGGGCAGGGAACACCTACGAGCAGTACTTC,CASSSLGGAGNTYEQYF
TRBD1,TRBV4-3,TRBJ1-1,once,TGCGCCAGCAGCCAGCCAGACAGGGGCACTGAAGCTTTCTTT,CASSQPDRGTEAFF